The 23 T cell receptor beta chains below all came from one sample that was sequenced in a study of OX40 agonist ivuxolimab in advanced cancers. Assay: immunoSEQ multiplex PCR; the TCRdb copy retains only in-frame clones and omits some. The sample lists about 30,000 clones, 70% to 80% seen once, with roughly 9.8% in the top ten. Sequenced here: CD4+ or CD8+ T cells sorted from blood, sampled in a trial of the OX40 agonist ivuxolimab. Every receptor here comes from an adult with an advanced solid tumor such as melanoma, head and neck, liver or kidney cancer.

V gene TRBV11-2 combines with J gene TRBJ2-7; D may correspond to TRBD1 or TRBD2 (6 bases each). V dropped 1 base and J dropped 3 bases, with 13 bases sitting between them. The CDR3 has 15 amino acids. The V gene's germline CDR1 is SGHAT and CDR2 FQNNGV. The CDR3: CASSLAGASLYEQYF. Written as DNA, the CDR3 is TGTGCCAGCAGCTTAGCGGGGGCTTCCCTCTACGAGCAGTACTTC.

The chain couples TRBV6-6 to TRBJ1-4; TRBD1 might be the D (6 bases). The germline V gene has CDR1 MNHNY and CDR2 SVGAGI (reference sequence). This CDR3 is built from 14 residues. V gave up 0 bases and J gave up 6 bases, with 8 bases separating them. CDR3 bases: TGTGCCAGCAGTTACTCGGGGGCGGATGAAAAACTGTTTTTT. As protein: CASSYSGADEKLFF.

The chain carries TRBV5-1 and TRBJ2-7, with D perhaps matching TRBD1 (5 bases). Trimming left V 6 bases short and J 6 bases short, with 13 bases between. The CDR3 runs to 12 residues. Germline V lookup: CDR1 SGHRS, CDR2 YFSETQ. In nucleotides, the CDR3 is TGCGCCAGCAAGCAGGGAACGGGCGAGCAGTACTTC. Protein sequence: CASKQGTGEQYF.

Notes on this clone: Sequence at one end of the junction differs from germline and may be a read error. The CDR3 DNA reads TGTGCCAGCCACCCTCGGGGGGGGTCTTACGAGCAGTACTTC. It encodes CASHPRGGSYEQYF. The chain employs TRBV5-1 and TRBJ2-7, with 8 bases identical to TRBD2. Germline loops: CDR1 SGHRS, CDR2 YFSETQ. This CDR3 spans 14 amino acids.

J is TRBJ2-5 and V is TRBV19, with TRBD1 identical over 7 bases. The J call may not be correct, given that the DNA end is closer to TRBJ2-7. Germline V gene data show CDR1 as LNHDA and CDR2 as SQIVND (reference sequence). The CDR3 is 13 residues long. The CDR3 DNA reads TGTGCCACGACAGGGCGACCCTCCTACGAGCAGTACTTC. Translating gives CATTGRPSYEQYF.

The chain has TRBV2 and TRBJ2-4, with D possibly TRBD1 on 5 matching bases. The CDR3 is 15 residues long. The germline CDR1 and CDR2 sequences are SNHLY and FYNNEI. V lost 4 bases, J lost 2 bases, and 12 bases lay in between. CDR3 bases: TGTGCCAGCAGTGGGGCAGGGATGTCCAAAAACATTCAGTACTTC. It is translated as CASSGAGMSKNIQYF.

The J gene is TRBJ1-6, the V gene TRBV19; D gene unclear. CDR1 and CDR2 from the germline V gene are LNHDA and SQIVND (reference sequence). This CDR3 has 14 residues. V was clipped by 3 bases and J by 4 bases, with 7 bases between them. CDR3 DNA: TGTGCCAGTAGTATTGGACCTTATAATTCACCCCTCCACTTT. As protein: CASSIGPYNSPLHF.

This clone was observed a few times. The CDR3 sequence: CASSEPTMNTEAFF. The CDR3 nucleotides read TGTGCCAGCAGTGAACCTACCATGAACACTGAAGCTTTCTTT. The chain has TRBV6-1 and TRBJ1-1; D remains ambiguous. Germline V gene lookup returns CDR1 MNHNS and CDR2 SASEGT. The CDR3 spans 14 residues. V shed 2 bases and J shed 0 bases, with 7 bases lying between them.

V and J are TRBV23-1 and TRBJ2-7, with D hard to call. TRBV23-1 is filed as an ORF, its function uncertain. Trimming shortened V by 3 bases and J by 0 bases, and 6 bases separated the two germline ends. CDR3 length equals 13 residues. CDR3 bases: TGCGCCAGCAGTCATCGACACTCCTACGAGCAGTACTTC. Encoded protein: CASSHRHSYEQYF.

CDR3 coding DNA: TGTGCCAGCAGCCCACCCCCTCCATATGGCTACACCTTC. Translating gives CASSPPPPYGYTF. This chain connects TRBV7-2 to TRBJ1-2; D is unclear. CDR3 size: 13 residues. CDR1 is SGHTA and CDR2 is FQGNSA in the germline V gene. The V end was cut by 5 bases, the J end by 5 bases, with 12 bases between.

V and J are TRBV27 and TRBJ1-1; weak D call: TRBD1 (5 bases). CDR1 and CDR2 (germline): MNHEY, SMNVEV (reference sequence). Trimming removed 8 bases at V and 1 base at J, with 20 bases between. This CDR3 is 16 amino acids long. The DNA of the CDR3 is TGTGCCAGCTCCCCGGACATATCCGGGGGGAACACTGAAGCTTTCTTT. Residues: CASSPDISGGNTEAFF.

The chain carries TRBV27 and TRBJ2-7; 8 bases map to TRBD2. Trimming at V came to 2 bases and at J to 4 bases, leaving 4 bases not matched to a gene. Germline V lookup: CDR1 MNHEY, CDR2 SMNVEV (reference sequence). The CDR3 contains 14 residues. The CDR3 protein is CASSLGPSGYEQYF. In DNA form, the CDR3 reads TGTGCCAGCAGTTTAGGACCTAGCGGGTACGAGCAGTACTTC.

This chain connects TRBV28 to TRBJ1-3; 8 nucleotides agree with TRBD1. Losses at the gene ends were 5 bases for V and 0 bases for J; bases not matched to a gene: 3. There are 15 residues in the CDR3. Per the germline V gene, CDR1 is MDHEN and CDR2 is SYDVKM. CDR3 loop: CASSRQGSSGNTIYF. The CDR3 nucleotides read TGTGCCAGCAGTCGACAGGGGAGCTCTGGAAACACCATATATTTT. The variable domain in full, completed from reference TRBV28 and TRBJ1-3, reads DVKVTQSSRYLVKRTGEKVFLECVQDMDHENMFWYRQDPGLGLRLIYFSYDVKMKEKGDIPEGYSVSREKKERFSLILESASTNQTSMYLCASSRQGSSGNTIYFGEGSWLTVV.

The DNA of the CDR3 is TGTGCCAGCAGCCCTCGACAACCCAACTATGGCTACACCTTC. Encoded protein: CASSPRQPNYGYTF. This chain joins TRBV9 and TRBJ1-2; D not certain. Germline CDR1 is SGDLS and CDR2 is YYNGEE. CDR3 length equals 14 residues. Trimming stripped 4 bases from V and 2 bases from J, with 12 bases between.

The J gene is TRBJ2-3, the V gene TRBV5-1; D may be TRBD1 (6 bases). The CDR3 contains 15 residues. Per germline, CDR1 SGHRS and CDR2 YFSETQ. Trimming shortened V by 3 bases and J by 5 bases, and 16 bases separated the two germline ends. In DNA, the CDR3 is TGCGCCAGCAGCTCCGGGACAATACGAAGAGATACGCAGTATTTT. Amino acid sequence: CASSSGTIRRDTQYF. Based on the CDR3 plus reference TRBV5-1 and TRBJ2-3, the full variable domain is KAGVTQTPRYLIKTRGQQVTLSCSPISGHRSVSWYQQTPGQGLQFLFEYFSETQRNKGNFPGRFSGRQFSNSRSEMNVSTLELGDSALYLCASSSGTIRRDTQYFGPGTRLTVL.

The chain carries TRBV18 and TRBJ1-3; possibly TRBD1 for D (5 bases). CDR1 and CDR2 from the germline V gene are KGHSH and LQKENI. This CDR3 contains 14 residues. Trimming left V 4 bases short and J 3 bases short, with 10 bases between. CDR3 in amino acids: CASSQGIGGNTIYF. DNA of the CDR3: TGTGCCAGCTCACAGGGGATAGGTGGAAACACCATATATTTT.

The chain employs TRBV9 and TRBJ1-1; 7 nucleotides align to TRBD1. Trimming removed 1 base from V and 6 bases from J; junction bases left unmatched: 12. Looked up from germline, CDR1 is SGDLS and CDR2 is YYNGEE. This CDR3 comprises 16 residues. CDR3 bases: TGTGCCAGCAGCGTAATGTCAGGGGGGAGTGGTGCTGAAGCTTTCTTT. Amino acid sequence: CASSVMSGGSGAEAFF.

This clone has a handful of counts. CDR3 protein: CASSLDGVNQPQHF. CDR3 sequence (DNA): TGCGCCAGCAGCTTGGACGGAGTCAATCAGCCCCAGCATTTT. The chain has TRBV5-1 and TRBJ1-5; D gene uncertain. Germline V CDR1 and CDR2: SGHRS, YFSETQ. The V gene lost 0 bases and the J gene lost 3 bases, with 7 bases spanning the gap. This CDR3 comprises 14 residues. Variable domain in full (rest from reference TRBV5-1 and TRBJ1-5): KAGVTQTPRYLIKTRGQQVTLSCSPISGHRSVSWYQQTPGQGLQFLFEYFSETQRNKGNFPGRFSGRQFSNSRSEMNVSTLELGDSALYLCASSLDGVNQPQHFGDGTRLSIL.

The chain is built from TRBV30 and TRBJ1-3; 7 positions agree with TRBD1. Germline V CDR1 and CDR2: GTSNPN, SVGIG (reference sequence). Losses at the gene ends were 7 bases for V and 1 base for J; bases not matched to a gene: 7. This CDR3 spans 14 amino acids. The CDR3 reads CASQGVRSGNTIYF. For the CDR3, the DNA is TGTGCCTCTCAGGGGGTGAGATCTGGAAACACCATATATTTT.

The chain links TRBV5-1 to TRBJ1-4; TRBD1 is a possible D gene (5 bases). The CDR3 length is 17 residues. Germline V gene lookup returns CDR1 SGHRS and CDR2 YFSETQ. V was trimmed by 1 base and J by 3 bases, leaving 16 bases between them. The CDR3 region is CASSLSPGRGPNEKLFF. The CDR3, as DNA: TGCGCCAGCAGCTTGAGTCCCGGTCGGGGACCTAATGAAAAACTGTTTTTT.

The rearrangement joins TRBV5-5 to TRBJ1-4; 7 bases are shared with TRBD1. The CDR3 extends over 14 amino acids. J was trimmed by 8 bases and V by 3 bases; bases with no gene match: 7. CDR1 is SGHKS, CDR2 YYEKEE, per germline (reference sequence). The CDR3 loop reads CASSSGGLREKLFF. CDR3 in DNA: TGTGCCAGCAGCTCAGGGGGGTTGCGGGAAAAACTGTTTTTT.

CDR3 nucleotides: TGTGCCAGCAGTGAAGCACTTGTCATGGATCAGCCCCAGCATTTT. Translation: CASSEALVMDQPQHF. The chain uses TRBV2 and TRBJ1-5; D uncertain. Germline assignment: CDR1 SNHLY and CDR2 FYNNEI. V dropped 0 bases and J dropped 5 bases, with 11 bases sitting between them. CDR3 length: 15 amino acids. The whole variable domain, filled in from reference TRBV2 and TRBJ1-5, reads EPEVTQTPSHQVTQMGQEVILRCVPISNHLYFYWYRQILGQKVEFLVSFYNNEISEKSEIFDDQFSVERPDGSNFTLKIRSTKLEDSAMYFCASSEALVMDQPQHFGDGTRLSIL.

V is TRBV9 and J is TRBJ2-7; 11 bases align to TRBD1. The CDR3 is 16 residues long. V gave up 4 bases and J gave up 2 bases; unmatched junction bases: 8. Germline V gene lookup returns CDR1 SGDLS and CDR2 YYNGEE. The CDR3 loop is CASSQAGTGGPYEQYF. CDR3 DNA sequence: TGTGCCAGCAGCCAGGCCGGGACAGGGGGACCCTACGAGCAGTACTTC.